This entry is about one T cell receptor beta chain. As yet, its antigen is unknown. A much larger clone lies a single base off, so this may be a read error. These data originate in a study of T cells in Graves' hyperthyroidism and ophthalmopathy. Study conclusions and caveats: The majority of expanded thyroid clonotypes above 0.001 also appeared in blood.

PBMCs were collected from an approximately 9.2 ml volume of fresh peripheral blood. The CDR3 runs to 12 residues. Germline V gives CDR1 MNHEY, CDR2 SVGEGT. Authors of the study amplified TCR beta CDR3 regions from RNA transcripts. Primed by the HTBI set, a first-round RT-PCR was run on the TCR CDR3. TCRdb itself ran the multiplex PCR reads through MiXCR, one entry per CDR3 protein. The table includes 700,000 to 950,000 distinct CDR3 sequences, around a third detected once. The TCR originated in a woman in her 40s with Graves' hyperthyroidism. The specimen was blood. V and J are TRBV6-2 or TRBV6-3 and TRBJ1-2; D gene uncertain. The CDR3 sequence is CAGSYAVESYTF. Here the CDR3 DNA reads TGTGCCGGCAGTTACGCTGTGGAAAGCTACACCTTC.